This is a list of T cell receptor beta chains from one sample in a study of PD-1 blockade in classical Hodgkin lymphoma. Clones were sequenced by immunoSEQ multiplex PCR, and TCRdb holds only the in-frame ones, with some missing. The data contain tens of thousands of clones, approximately 70% of them singletons. The sample here was peripheral blood mononuclear cells (PBMCs), taken at baseline. Receptors were obtained from a human donor with classical Hodgkin lymphoma. CDR3s include the opening cysteine and the closing phenylalanine or tryptophan. Each record gives: clone size, CDR3 length, D gene, V gene, J gene, CDR3 DNA, CDR3 protein. D genes are given only for firm matches. Rows give clone size only sometimes, using once, few, many, or a class for an expanded clone.

few,15,TRBD1,TRBV9,TRBJ1-2,TGTGCCAGCAGCCCACGGACAGGGGCGTCCTATGGCTACACCTTC,CASSPRTGASYGYTF
NA,13,NA,TRBV30,TRBJ1-2,TGTGCCTGGAGTGTGTTTGGGGTCGGGGGCTACACCTTC,CAWSVFGVGGYTF
NA,14,TRBD1,TRBV6-1,TRBJ2-1,TGTGCCAGCAGTGAAATGGGACAGGGGAATGAGCAGTTCTTC,CASSEMGQGNEQFF
NA,14,NA,TRBV9,TRBJ2-7,TGTGCCAGCAGCACCCGGACAGACCCCTACGAGCAGTACTTC,CASSTRTDPYEQYF
NA,19,TRBD1,TRBV4-2,TRBJ2-1,TGTGCCAGCAGCCATCTACCGGGACAGGGGGGGAGCTCCTACAATGAGCAGTTCTTC,CASSHLPGQGGSSYNEQFF
NA,16,NA,TRBV19,TRBJ1-1,TGTGCCAGTAGTATAGATCCAGGCAGGCTGAACACTGAAGCTTTCTTT,CASSIDPGRLNTEAFF
NA,14,TRBD1,TRBV19,TRBJ1-1,TGTGCCAGTAGCTACAGGGGTGGTAAGACTGAAGCTTTCTTT,CASSYRGGKTEAFF
NA,16,TRBD2,TRBV5-8,TRBJ2-2,TGTGCCAGCAGCTTGCGGACTAGCGGGAACACCGGGGAGCTGTTTTTT,CASSLRTSGNTGELFF
NA,16,TRBD1,TRBV28,TRBJ2-5,TGTGCCAGCAGGGACCGGGACAGGGCCGGAGGGGAGACCCAGTACTTC,CASRDRDRAGGETQYF
NA,19,NA,TRBV15,TRBJ2-3,TGTGCCACCAGCAGAGTCCCCCCTATACAACTAGATTTCACAGATACGCAGTATTTT,CATSRVPPIQLDFTDTQYF
few,13,NA,TRBV5-6,TRBJ2-1,TGTGCCAGCAGCCCCGGGACGGTCAATGAGCAGTTCTTC,CASSPGTVNEQFF
NA,15,TRBD2,TRBV7-8,TRBJ2-3,TGTGCCAGCAGCCCTCTAGCGGGAGGTAGTGATACGCAGTATTTT,CASSPLAGGSDTQYF
NA,18,TRBD1,TRBV9,TRBJ2-2,TGTGCCAGCAGCGTAGCCTCGGGACAGGGGGCATGGGCCGGGGAGCTGTTTTTT,CASSVASGQGAWAGELFF
NA,17,NA,TRBV28,TRBJ1-2,TGTGCCAGCAATTCAATCGGCGGACAGTTAGCTAACTATGGCTACACCTTC,CASNSIGGQLANYGYTF
few,17,NA,TRBV5-1,TRBJ2-3,TGCGCCAGCAGCCCTTTACCTAGGACAGTTTACACAGATACGCAGTATTTT,CASSPLPRTVYTDTQYF
few,16,NA,TRBV13,TRBJ1-3,TGTGCCAGCGGCTTAGTCCTTCAGGGCTCTGGAAACACCATATATTTT,CASGLVLQGSGNTIYF
few,14,NA,TRBV6-6,TRBJ1-4,TGTGCCAGCAGTCCTATGGGGTCGCGAGAAAAACTGTTTTTT,CASSPMGSREKLFF
NA,14,NA,TRBV9,TRBJ2-3,TGTGCCAGCAGCCCGCCGACAGTAAAAGATACGCAGTATTTT,CASSPPTVKDTQYF
NA,13,NA,TRBV2,TRBJ1-1,TGTGCCAGCACCCAGGGGATGAACACTGAAGCTTTCTTT,CASTQGMNTEAFF
NA,16,NA,TRBV7-9,TRBJ2-4,TGTGCCAGCAGCTTAGGTACCGGACGGACCAAAAACATTCAGTACTTC,CASSLGTGRTKNIQYF
once,15,TRBD1,TRBV7-9,TRBJ2-1,TGTGCCAGTCAACCCGGGGACAGGGTCTGGAATGAGCAGTTCTTC,CASQPGDRVWNEQFF
few,16,TRBD2,TRBV23-1,TRBJ2-7,TGCGCCAGCAGTCAATCGACACTAGCGGGAGCTTGGGAGCAGTACTTC,CASSQSTLAGAWEQYF
once,15,NA,TRBV11-2,TRBJ2-4,TGTGCCAGCAGCTTATTTACAGCAGCCAAAAACATTCAGTACTTC,CASSLFTAAKNIQYF
NA,15,NA,TRBV6-1,TRBJ2-1,TGTGCCAGCGCAGGTCCGATTAACAGAGACAATGAGCAGTTCTTC,CASAGPINRDNEQFF
NA,12,NA,TRBV6-5,TRBJ1-2,TGTGCCAGCAGTCCAGCCCTTGGGGGCTACACCTTC,CASSPALGGYTF
NA,13,TRBD1,TRBV6-5,TRBJ1-2,TGTGCCAGCAGCCCCGGACAGGTGGCTGGCTACACCTTC,CASSPGQVAGYTF
NA,13,NA,TRBV10-1,TRBJ2-2,TGCGCCAGCAGAGGCGACTCCACCGGGGAGCTGTTTTTT,CASRGDSTGELFF
few,13,NA,TRBV30,TRBJ2-5,TGTGCCTGGAGTAGGGACAACCAAGAGACCCAGTACTTC,CAWSRDNQETQYF
once,14,NA,TRBV27,TRBJ1-1,TGTGCCAGCAGTTTAAGGACAGAGAACACTGAAGCTTTCTTT,CASSLRTENTEAFF
once,17,NA,TRBV7-6,TRBJ2-3,TGTGCCAGCAGCTTTACGGGGAACGGAGCCAGTGCGGATACGCAGTATTTT,CASSFTGNGASADTQYF
NA,13,NA,TRBV15,TRBJ2-1,TGTGCCACCAGCAGAGATCTAGGGAATGAGCAGTTCTTC,CATSRDLGNEQFF
NA,17,NA,TRBV4-1,TRBJ2-1,TGCGCCAGCAGCCAAGATATAACAATGAGCGGAGACAATGAGCAGTTCTTC,CASSQDITMSGDNEQFF
NA,14,NA,TRBV7-9,TRBJ2-4,TGTGCCAGCACCCAAGAAATAGCCAAAAACATTCAGTACTTC,CASTQEIAKNIQYF
NA,14,NA,TRBV27,TRBJ2-7,TGTGCCAGCAGTTCGCGGGGTCCCTCCTACGAGCAGTACTTC,CASSSRGPSYEQYF
NA,13,NA,TRBV11-2,TRBJ2-7,TGTGCCAGCAGCTTATCGTCGTCCTACGAGCAGTACTTC,CASSLSSSYEQYF
NA,14,NA,TRBV5-1,TRBJ2-3,TGCGCCAGCAAGCCGGCAGGAGGGACAGATACGCAGTATTTT,CASKPAGGTDTQYF
NA,16,NA,TRBV7-2,TRBJ1-6,TGTGCCAGCAGCTTAAGTCCGAAGGCGGGGTATTCACCCCTCCACTTT,CASSLSPKAGYSPLHF
NA,15,TRBD1,TRBV7-9,TRBJ2-7,TGTGCCAGCAGCTCCCTGGGACAGGGGGCCTACGAGCAGTACTTC,CASSSLGQGAYEQYF
NA,14,NA,TRBV18,TRBJ1-2,TGTGCCAGCTCGAAACATCAGGGTAACTATGGCTACACCTTC,CASSKHQGNYGYTF
many,15,NA,TRBV9,TRBJ1-3,TGTGCCAGCAGCGCGGGGGAGGGTGCTGGAAACACCATATATTTT,CASSAGEGAGNTIYF
NA,16,NA,TRBV28,TRBJ2-1,TGTGCCAGCAGTCTCCTAGGGGGGGCCCCCTACAATGAGCAGTTCTTC,CASSLLGGAPYNEQFF
NA,13,NA,TRBV29-1,TRBJ1-1,TGCAGCGCCGGACTCCAAGGGGACACTGAAGCTTTCTTT,CSAGLQGDTEAFF
NA,14,TRBD2,TRBV7-3,TRBJ2-1,TGTGCCAGCAGCTTGGGGGGACTAGCGGGAGAGCAGTTCTTC,CASSLGGLAGEQFF
NA,14,NA,TRBV25-1,TRBJ1-5,TGTGCCAGCAGTGAATCGACAGGCAATCAGCCCCAGCATTTT,CASSESTGNQPQHF
NA,15,NA,TRBV14,TRBJ2-3,TGTGCCAGCAGCACTCCTCTCAGCGGGACAGATACGCAGTATTTT,CASSTPLSGTDTQYF
NA,12,NA,TRBV29-1,TRBJ1-1,TGCAGCCTTAAGGGCGGGGGCACTGAAGCTTTCTTT,CSLKGGGTEAFF
few,14,NA,TRBV9,TRBJ2-5,TGTGCCAGCAGCGCGGGGGCAGTCCGGGAGACCCAGTACTTC,CASSAGAVRETQYF
NA,17,TRBD2,TRBV7-9,TRBJ2-5,TGTGCCAGCAGCTTAGCGAGGCTAGGACTAGCCCAAGAGACCCAGTACTTC,CASSLARLGLAQETQYF
NA,14,TRBD1,TRBV15,TRBJ1-1,TGTGCCACCAGCAGGGACAGGGGCCGCACTGAAGCTTTCTTT,CATSRDRGRTEAFF
once,12,NA,TRBV9,TRBJ2-1,TGTGCCAGCAGCGTAATAGTTGATGAGCAGTTCTTC,CASSVIVDEQFF
NA,15,NA,TRBV27,TRBJ2-3,TGTGCCAGCAGTCCCCGGGGTTTTATGACAGATACGCAGTATTTT,CASSPRGFMTDTQYF
NA,16,TRBD1,TRBV19,TRBJ1-2,TGTGCCAGTAGTACGAGTCCCGGGACAGGGTTCGGTGGCTACACCTTC,CASSTSPGTGFGGYTF
NA,16,NA,TRBV11-2,TRBJ1-3,TGTGCCAGCAGCTTAACCCGACACTTCTCTGGAAACACCATATATTTT,CASSLTRHFSGNTIYF
NA,13,NA,TRBV11-1,TRBJ2-3,TGTGCCAGCAGCCCCTCTAGCACAGATACGCAGTATTTT,CASSPSSTDTQYF
NA,19,TRBD2,TRBV2,TRBJ2-1,TGTGCCAGCAGAGCCACCTCTTTTAGCGGGAGTCTAAACCGCAATGAGCAGTTCTTC,CASRATSFSGSLNRNEQFF